What follows are 26 T cell receptor beta chains derived from one specimen sequenced in a study of patients and donors after allogeneic stem cell transplantation. Via MiXCR, TCRdb re-called the RT-PCR reads, giving one row per CDR3 protein. There are roughly 150,000 distinct CDR3 sequences in the sample; 24% occur only once, and about 24% lies in the top ten. The specimen was blood, either unsorted or a sorted T cell fraction (not recorded which). The receptors originated from a human donor who was either an allogeneic HSCT recipient or a stem cell or donor lymphocyte infusion donor (not recorded which). It is not recorded whose cells these are; they may come from a transplant donor.

The V gene is TRBV28, the J gene TRBJ2-3, with D perhaps matching TRBD1 or TRBD2 (5 bases each). The CDR3 length is 15 residues. The germline V gene encodes CDR1 MDHEN and CDR2 SYDVKM. The V and J ends lost 6 bases and 1 base respectively, with 14 bases between them. The CDR3 nucleotides read TGTGCCAGCAGCCAGGCTCGAGGGGGCACAGATACGCAGTATTTT. It codes for CASSQARGGTDTQYF.

The chain has TRBV25-1 and TRBJ2-7; 7 bases map to TRBD2. CDR1 MGHDK and CDR2 SYGVNS come from the germline V gene. The junction had 3 bases not matched to a gene; V was cut back by 6 bases and J by 7 bases. This CDR3 has 11 amino acids. The CDR3 bases are TGTGCCAGCAGCTTACTAGCGGAGCAGTACTTC. This codes for CASSLLAEQYF.

The rearrangement links TRBV10-3 to TRBJ2-7, with D possibly TRBD1 on 6 matching bases. Trimming removed 6 bases at V and 4 bases at J, with 19 bases between. CDR1 and CDR2 from the germline V gene are ENHRY and SYGVKD. CDR3 length: 15 residues. The chain's CDR3 is CAISVDRFPLYEQYF. CDR3 coding DNA: TGTGCCATCAGCGTTGACAGGTTTCCTCTTTACGAGCAGTACTTC.

This clonotype was seen repeatedly, ten times or more. The chain recombines TRBV14 with TRBJ1-1, with 7 bases identical to TRBD1. The CDR3 sequence is 14 residues long. V trimming: 1 base; J trimming: 1 base; junction bases outside the gene matches: 0. The germline CDR1 and CDR2 sequences are SGHDN and FVKESK. As DNA, the CDR3 is TGTGCCAGCAGCCAAGGACAGGGGAACACTGAAGCTTTCTTT. Translating gives CASSQGQGNTEAFF.

This clonotype was counted between two and nine times. The genes are TRBV6-1 and TRBJ1-2; 10 bases are shared with TRBD1. Germline CDR1 is MNHNS and CDR2 is SASEGT. The CDR3 is 19 residues long. J was trimmed by 4 bases and V by 5 bases; bases with no gene match: 19. The CDR3 sequence: CASSHWVGWTGGTSYGYTF. The CDR3 region has the DNA TGTGCCAGCAGTCACTGGGTTGGCTGGACAGGGGGGACTAGCTATGGCTACACCTTC.

This clonotype was detected only a few times. The V call is TRBV15, the J call TRBJ2-3; weak D call: TRBD1 (6 bases). CDR3 size: 13 residues. Germline CDR1 LNHNV, CDR2 YYDKDF (reference sequence). V was shortened by 1 base and J by 5 bases, with 7 bases between the two germline ends. The DNA of the CDR3 is TGTGCCACCAGCAGAGCAGGGGTAGATACGCAGTATTTT. This encodes CATSRAGVDTQYF.

This clonotype has at least ten counts. This chain joins TRBV5-1 and TRBJ1-1; D is uncertain. Germline values: CDR1 SGHRS, CDR2 YFSETQ. V was shortened by 5 bases and J by 4 bases, with 12 bases between the two germline ends. This CDR3 spans 13 amino acids. This chain's CDR3 is CASSIGVTTEAFF. The CDR3 coding sequence is TGCGCCAGCAGTATCGGGGTGACCACTGAAGCTTTCTTT.

The V gene is TRBV6-6, the J gene TRBJ2-7, with D perhaps TRBD2 (7 bases). V gave up 5 bases and J gave up 4 bases, with 24 bases separating them. The germline CDR1 and CDR2 sequences are MNHNY and SVGAGI (reference sequence). The CDR3 runs 17 residues. The CDR3 reads CASSNQLPGGDRYEQYF. The CDR3 coding sequence is TGTGCCAGCAGTAACCAACTTCCGGGGGGCGATAGATACGAGCAGTACTTC.

This chain connects TRBV7-2 to TRBJ2-1, with D unresolved. The germline V gene has CDR1 SGHTA and CDR2 FQGNSA. The CDR3 contains 12 residues. The germline V and J ends were trimmed by 2 bases and 10 bases, with 9 bases remaining between them. The DNA for the CDR3 is TGTGCCAGCAGCTTATTGCCCTGGGAGCAGTTCTTC. It is translated as CASSLLPWEQFF.

This clonotype was counted a few times. V gene TRBV7-6 combines with J gene TRBJ2-3; tentatively, D is TRBD1 or TRBD2 (5 bases each). Looked up from germline, CDR1 is SGHVS and CDR2 is FNYEAQ. The CDR3 has 15 amino acids. Deletions cut 5 bases from V and 1 base from J, with 13 bases between. The CDR3 protein is CASSRDRGGTDTQYF. Written as DNA, the CDR3 is TGTGCCAGCAGCCGGGACCGTGGTGGCACAGATACGCAGTATTTT.

This chain connects TRBV11-1 to TRBJ2-5; D is perhaps TRBD1 (6 bases). The ends were cut back, 7 bases at V and 0 bases at J, with 9 bases in the middle. The length of the CDR3 is 13 residues. CDR1 SGHAT and CDR2 FQDESV come from the germline V gene (reference sequence). As DNA, the CDR3 is TGTGCCAGCAACCGGGACAACCAAGAGACCCAGTACTTC. Protein: CASNRDNQETQYF.

The sample holds a few counts of this clonotype. The rearrangement links TRBV12-3 or TRBV12-4 to TRBJ2-7; perhaps TRBD1 as D (6 bases). Deletions cut 5 bases from V and 4 bases from J, with 6 bases between. This CDR3 has 11 residues. The CDR3 reads CASSRGYEQYF. For the CDR3, the DNA is TGTGCCAGCAGTAGGGGGTACGAGCAGTACTTC.

The chain is built from TRBV27 and TRBJ1-4; perhaps TRBD1 as D (6 bases). In germline, CDR1 is MNHEY, CDR2 SMNVEV (reference sequence). The CDR3 contains 17 residues. V lost 5 bases and J lost 2, with 18 bases in between. CDR3 coding DNA: TGTGCCAGCAGTCTGGGGTCGGCAGGGGTCACTAATGAAAAACTGTTTTTT. Translated: CASSLGSAGVTNEKLFF.

This clonotype has just a few counts. V and J are TRBV7-9 and TRBJ1-1; possibly TRBD1 for D (6 bases). This CDR3 contains 15 residues. With 1 base removed from V and 0 bases from J, the gap between germline ends came to 9 bases. The germline V gene has CDR1 SEHNR and CDR2 FQNEAQ (reference sequence). CDR3 region: CASSLGGQMNTEAFF. CDR3 sequence (DNA): TGTGCCAGCAGCTTAGGGGGACAAATGAACACTGAAGCTTTCTTT.

In its sample, this clonotype was seen a few times. The rearrangement joins TRBV5-1 to TRBJ1-2; no reliable D call. Germline lookup yields CDR1 SGHRS and CDR2 YFSETQ. Trimming pared 4 bases from V and 7 bases from J, leaving 11 bases between. The CDR3 covers 12 residues. The CDR3 loop is CASSRQRVGYTF. The CDR3 nucleotides are TGCGCCAGCAGCCGTCAACGGGTTGGCTACACCTTC.

In its sample, this clonotype was seen many times. The chain has TRBV24-1 and TRBJ1-1; 7 nucleotides align to TRBD1. J lost 5 bases, V lost 4 bases, and 3 bases had no gene match. Germline assignment: CDR1 KGHDR and CDR2 SFDVKD. CDR3 length: 13 residues. The CDR3 loop reads CATSEAGGTEAFF. In DNA form, the CDR3 reads TGTGCCACCAGTGAGGCAGGGGGAACTGAAGCTTTCTTT.

The chain carries TRBV7-2 and TRBJ2-5, with D uncertain. The CDR3 is made up of 14 amino acids. V shed 1 base and J shed 1 base, with 7 bases lying between them. The germline CDR1 and CDR2 sequences are SGHTA and FQGNSA. CDR3 in amino acids: CASSLDAAQETQYF. CDR3 in DNA: TGTGCCAGCAGCTTAGACGCAGCCCAAGAGACCCAGTACTTC.

A word on this clonotype: This may come from a read error, since a much larger clone is one base off. Because the CDR3 is missing its conserved closing phenylalanine or tryptophan, this is likely a read error. V is TRBV6-2 or TRBV6-3 and J is TRBJ1-1; D ambiguous. Trimming cost V 0 bases and J 7 bases, with 12 bases left between them. Germline CDR1 MNHEY, CDR2 SVGEGT. This CDR3 comprises 14 residues. The CDR3 is CASSYSVGAGEAFL. The CDR3 DNA reads as TGTGCCAGCAGTTACTCTGTGGGCGCAGGTGAAGCTTTCTTA.

The chain combines TRBV4-1 with TRBJ1-1; D possibly corresponds to TRBD1 (5 bases). This CDR3 region has 13 residues. Germline V gives CDR1 MGHRA, CDR2 YSYEKL. V shed 0 bases and J shed 8 bases, with 10 bases lying between them. The CDR3 spells CASSQDRGNEAFF. The DNA for the CDR3 is TGCGCCAGCAGCCAAGATCGGGGGAACGAAGCTTTCTTT.

This clonotype has a handful of counts. This sequence joins TRBV5-1 and TRBJ1-1; no clear D. Trimming stripped 1 base from V and 1 base from J, with 8 bases between. There are 14 residues in the CDR3. Germline CDR1 and CDR2: SGHRS and YFSETQ. The CDR3 spells CASSLMTANTEAFF. CDR3 bases: TGCGCCAGCAGCTTGATGACCGCGAACACTGAAGCTTTCTTT.

V is TRBV30 and J is TRBJ1-1, with TRBD1 as a possible D gene (5 bases). V shed 3 bases and J shed 2 bases, with 16 bases lying between them. This CDR3 has 15 amino acids. Germline CDR1 reads GTSNPN; CDR2 reads SVGIG (reference sequence). Here the CDR3 DNA reads TGTGCCTGGAGCCCCAGGCAGGGCCCCAACACTGAAGCTTTCTTT. Translating it yields CAWSPRQGPNTEAFF.

This clonotype appeared a few times. The genes are TRBV14 and TRBJ2-1; D is unclear. CDR3 size: 13 residues. From germline, CDR1 is SGHDN and CDR2 FVKESK. Trimming cost V 0 bases and J 4 bases, with 4 bases left between them. CDR3 nucleotides: TGTGCCAGCAGCCAAGAGCTTTACAATGAGCAGTTCTTC. Protein product: CASSQELYNEQFF.

This clonotype was picked up a small number of times. The genes are TRBV5-1 and TRBJ2-1; D possibly corresponds to TRBD1 (6 bases). V lost 4 bases, J lost 10 bases, and 15 bases lay in between. CDR1 and CDR2 (germline): SGHRS, YFSETQ. This CDR3 has 13 amino acids. DNA for the CDR3: TGCGCCAGCAGCCTCAGGGACATCGGGGAGCAGTTCTTC. This codes for CASSLRDIGEQFF.

This clonotype was counted at least ten times. The chain recombines TRBV5-1 with TRBJ1-1; D call uncertain. Germline lookup yields CDR1 SGHRS and CDR2 YFSETQ. The CDR3 has 13 amino acids. The ends were cut back, 4 bases at V and 0 bases at J, with 7 bases in the middle. Here the CDR3 DNA reads TGCGCCAGCAGCCCAACACTGAACACTGAAGCTTTCTTT. Translation gives CASSPTLNTEAFF.

The CDR3 coding sequence is TGTGCCAGCAGCATATGGAGGGCCAAAGCCTACGAGCAGTACTTC. Amino acid sequence: CASSIWRAKAYEQYF. The rearrangement links TRBV7-9 to TRBJ2-7, with a weak D call TRBD2 (6 bases). Germline lookup yields CDR1 SEHNR and CDR2 FQNEAQ (reference sequence). The V gene lost 5 bases and the J gene lost 2 bases, with 16 bases spanning the gap. This CDR3 is built from 15 residues.

This clonotype was counted between two and nine times. The chain has TRBV12-3 or TRBV12-4 and TRBJ2-7; 13 positions agree with TRBD2. The CDR3 consists of 19 residues. J gave up 1 base and V 2 bases, and 11 bases lay outside the gene matches. CDR3 DNA: TGTGCCAGCAGTTTACCGGGACTAGCGGGAACATCATCGTCCTACGAGCAGTACTTC. Protein sequence: CASSLPGLAGTSSSYEQYF.